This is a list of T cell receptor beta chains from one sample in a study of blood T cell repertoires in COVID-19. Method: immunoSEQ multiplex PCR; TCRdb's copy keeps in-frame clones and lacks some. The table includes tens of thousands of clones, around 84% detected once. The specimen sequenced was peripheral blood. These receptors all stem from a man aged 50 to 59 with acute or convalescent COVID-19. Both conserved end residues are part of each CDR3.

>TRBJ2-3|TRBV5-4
CASSRTSGRVRTDTQYF
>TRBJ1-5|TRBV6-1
CASSETRTLSNQPQHF
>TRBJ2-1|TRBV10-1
CASSEQASYNEQFF
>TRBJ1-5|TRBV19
CASSIDPQGRGQPQHF
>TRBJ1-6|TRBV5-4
CASSRDQNLSPLHF
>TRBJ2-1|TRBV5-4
CASSSGTDNEQFF
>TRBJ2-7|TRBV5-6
CASTMSGRVYEQYF
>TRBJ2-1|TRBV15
CATSPNPEQFF
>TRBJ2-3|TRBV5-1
CASSLARGRGTDTQYF
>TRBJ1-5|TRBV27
CASRAGRGNQPQHF
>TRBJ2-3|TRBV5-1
CASSPQGSGDTQYF
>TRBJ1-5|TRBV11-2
CASSLESGNNQPQHF
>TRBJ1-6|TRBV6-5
CASGGRGGFPPLHF
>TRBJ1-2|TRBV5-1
CASSRGHYGYTF
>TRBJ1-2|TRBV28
CASGSFRRGLGYGYTF
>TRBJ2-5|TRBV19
CASSIATGGATQYF
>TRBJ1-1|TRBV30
CASEGGAGTEGTEAFF
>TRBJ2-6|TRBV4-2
CASSQVQNSGANVLTF
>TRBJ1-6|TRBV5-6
CASSLGDRASPLHF
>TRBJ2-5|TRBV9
CASSVVGRGQETQYF
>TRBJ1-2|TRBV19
CASSAKGTGTLYDYGYTF
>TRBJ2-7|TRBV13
CASSLIGVGEQYF
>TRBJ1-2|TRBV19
CASSIGTGFYGYTF
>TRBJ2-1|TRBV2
CASSPGGNNEQFF
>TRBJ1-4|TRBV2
CASSEWETGINEKLFF
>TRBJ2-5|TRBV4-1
CASTRTSGVQETQYF
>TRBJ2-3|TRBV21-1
CANSKSWLAGGLDTQYF
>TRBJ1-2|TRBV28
CATFDRNYGYTF
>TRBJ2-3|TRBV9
CASSVSSGGRDTQYF
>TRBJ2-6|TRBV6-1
CASSDGGGSGANVLTF
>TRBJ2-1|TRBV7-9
CASSSTRSSYNEQFF
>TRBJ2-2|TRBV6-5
CASSYPGTGGSGELFF
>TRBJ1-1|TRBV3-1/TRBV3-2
CASSPPRHLKTEAFF
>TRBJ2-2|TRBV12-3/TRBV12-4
CASSSQYTGELFF
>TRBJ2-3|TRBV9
CASSVGPRLVYTDTQYF
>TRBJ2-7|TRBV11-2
CASSPLRISAYEQYF
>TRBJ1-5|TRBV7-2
CASSTRRDRGGAQPQHF
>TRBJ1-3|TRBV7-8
CASSRWGGAGNTIYF
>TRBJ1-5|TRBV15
CATSRDPGSNQPQHF
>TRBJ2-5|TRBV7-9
CASSTIAGGQETQYF
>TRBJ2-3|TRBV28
CASRLLFRDRGDDTQYF
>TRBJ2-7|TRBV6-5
CASSYGRDAYEQYF
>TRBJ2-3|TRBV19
CASSPGLSTDTQYF